What follows describes a single TCR beta chain. The CDR3 totals 15 residues. The V gene's germline CDR1 is SGHVS and CDR2 FQNEAQ. TCRdb recomputed calls from the reads with MiXCR, one row per CDR3 protein. The sample shows 11,000 or so distinct CDR3 sequences, 58% of them seen only once. This specimen comes from a study of tumor-infiltrating lymphocytes in oesophageal squamous cell carcinoma. The genes are TRBV7-8 and TRBJ2-4; TRBD1 agrees at 7 bases. The DNA end is a closer match to TRBJ2-7, so the J assignment may be wrong. This receptor was obtained from a female donor with esophageal squamous cell carcinoma. Sequenced input: blood. This chain's CDR3 is CASSPRPGQTYEQYF. The CDR3 nucleotides are TGTGCCAGCAGCCCTCGTCCGGGACAGACCTACGAGCAGTACTTC.